What follows is one T cell receptor beta chain and its context. As yet, its antigen is unknown. Losses at the gene ends were 2 bases for V and 8 bases for J; bases not matched to a gene: 5. Per germline, CDR1 MGHRA and CDR2 YSYEKL. CDR3 length equals 15 residues. The sample is drawn from a study of tumor-infiltrating lymphocytes in localized non-small cell lung cancer. Study summary: From each patient, both tumor and uninvolved lung, non-adjacent to tumor, were sampled.

Sequenced by immunoSEQ multiplex PCR; TCRdb stores in-frame clones only, minus some. The table has some 11,000 clones, less than 75% seen once. Study findings and constraints: Each assay used a separate piece of the same tissue. No T-cell fraction difference was seen between IM1 and IM2 tumors. TCR sequencing covered a subset of patients with enough tissue.

The sequenced material came from uninvolved lung tissue not adjacent to the tumor. V is TRBV4-1 and J is TRBJ2-1; 11 positions agree with TRBD1. This sequence was found in a human donor with non-small cell lung cancer. The CDR3 sequence is CASSQSWTGGYEQFF. In DNA form, the CDR3 reads TGCGCCAGCAGCCAATCCTGGACAGGGGGCTATGAGCAGTTCTTC.